This T cell receptor (beta chain) was recorded in a study of blood T cell repertoires in COVID-19. Background on the study: The origin of the acute and convalescent COVID-19 samples was the United States, Italy and Spain. T cells, B-cell-depleted T cells, or PBMCs supplied cDNA or gDNA.

Original methodology: Estimation of nucleated cell counts was performed using reference gene primer amplification. Libraries were prepared by immunoSEQ multiplex PCR; TCRdb keeps only in-frame clonotypes and omits some of them. V, J and clone size are those of that table, while D and trimming were read from the DNA. The sample lists some 58,000 clones; approximately 86% were seen once. Trimming removed 5 bases from V and 2 bases from J, with 11 bases in between. CDR1 and CDR2 (germline): SEHNR, FQNEAQ (reference sequence). There are 14 residues in the CDR3. This TCR was recovered from a man in his forties with acute or convalescent COVID-19. Sequencing was done on a sample of peripheral blood. The genes are TRBV7-9 and TRBJ2-3; D might be TRBD2 (5 bases). This chain's CDR3 is CASSRSGNTDTQYF. DNA of the CDR3: TGTGCCAGCAGCCGGAGCGGTAACACAGATACGCAGTATTTT.